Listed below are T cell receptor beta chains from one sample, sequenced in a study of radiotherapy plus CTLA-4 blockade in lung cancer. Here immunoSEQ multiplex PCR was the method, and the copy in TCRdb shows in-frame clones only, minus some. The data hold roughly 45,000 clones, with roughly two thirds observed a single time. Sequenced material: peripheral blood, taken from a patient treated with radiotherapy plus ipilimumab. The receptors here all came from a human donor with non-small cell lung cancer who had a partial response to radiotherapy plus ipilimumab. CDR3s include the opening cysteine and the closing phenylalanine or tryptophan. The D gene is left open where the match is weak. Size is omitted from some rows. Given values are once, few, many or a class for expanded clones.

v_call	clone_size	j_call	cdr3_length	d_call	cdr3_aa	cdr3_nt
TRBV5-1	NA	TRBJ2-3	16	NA	CASSLDGQARGDTQYF	TGCGCCAGCAGCTTGGACGGGCAGGCGAGGGGGGATACGCAGTATTTT
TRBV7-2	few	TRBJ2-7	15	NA	CASSPESRQVNEQYF	TGTGCCAGCAGTCCAGAGTCCAGACAGGTGAACGAGCAGTACTTC
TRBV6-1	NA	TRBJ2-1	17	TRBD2	CASSEGTSGRPTDEQFF	TGTGCCAGCAGTGAGGGGACTAGCGGGAGGCCCACCGATGAGCAGTTCTTC
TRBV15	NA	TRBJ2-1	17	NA	CATSSAYAGRAYNEQFF	TGTGCCACCAGCAGCGCCTATGCGGGACGGGCATACAATGAGCAGTTCTTC
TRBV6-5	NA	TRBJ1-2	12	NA	CASSPRTTGYTF	TGTGCCAGCAGCCCTAGGACAACCGGCTACACCTTC
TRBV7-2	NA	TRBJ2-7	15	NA	CASSPGLTRAYEQYF	TGTGCCAGCAGCCCCGGACTCACGCGGGCTTACGAGCAGTACTTC
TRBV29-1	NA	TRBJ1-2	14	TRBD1	CSVEEGTGGRGYTF	TGCAGCGTTGAAGAAGGGACAGGGGGTAGGGGCTACACCTTC
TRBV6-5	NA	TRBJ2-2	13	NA	CASSYAVTGELFF	TGTGCCAGCAGTTACGCGGTCACCGGGGAGCTGTTTTTT
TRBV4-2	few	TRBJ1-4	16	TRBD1	CASSQDQTGKIEKLFF	TGTGCCAGCAGCCAAGATCAGACAGGGAAGATTGAAAAACTGTTTTTT
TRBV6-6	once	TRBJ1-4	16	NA	CASKLKESAGPGKLFF	TGTGCCAGCAAGCTAAAGGAATCGGCGGGGCCGGGAAAACTGTTTTTT
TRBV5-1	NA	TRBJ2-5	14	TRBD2	CASSSRGGQETQYF	TGCGCCAGCAGCTCGCGGGGGGGCCAAGAGACCCAGTACTTC
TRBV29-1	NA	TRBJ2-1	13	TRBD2	CSVEGTRDNEQFF	TGCAGCGTTGAGGGGACTAGAGACAATGAGCAGTTCTTC
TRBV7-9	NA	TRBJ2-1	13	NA	CASSLGADYEQFF	TGTGCCAGCAGCTTAGGAGCGGATTATGAGCAGTTCTTC
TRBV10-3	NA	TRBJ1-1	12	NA	CAIRAEGTEAFF	TGTGCCATCAGGGCGGAGGGGACTGAAGCTTTCTTT
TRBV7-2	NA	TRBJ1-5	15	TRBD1	CASSPRGDRNQPQHF	TGTGCCAGCAGCCCCAGAGGGGACAGAAATCAGCCCCAGCATTTT
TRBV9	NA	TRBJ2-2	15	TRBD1	CASSGGQANTGELFF	TGTGCCAGCAGCGGTGGACAGGCGAACACCGGGGAGCTGTTTTTT
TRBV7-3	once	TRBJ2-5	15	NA	CASSLRAGRSETQYF	TGTGCCAGCAGCTTAAGGGCGGGGAGGTCAGAGACCCAGTACTTC
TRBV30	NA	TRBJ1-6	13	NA	CAWRGEGYSPLHF	TGTGCCTGGAGGGGGGAGGGTTATTCACCCCTCCACTTT
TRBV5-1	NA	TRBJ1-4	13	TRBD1	CATRDRVTEKLFF	TGCGCCACCCGGGACAGGGTGACTGAAAAACTGTTTTTT
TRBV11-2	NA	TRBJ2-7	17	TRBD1	CASSLGGWDRDPYEQYF	TGTGCCAGCAGCTTAGGGGGGTGGGACAGGGATCCCTACGAGCAGTACTTC
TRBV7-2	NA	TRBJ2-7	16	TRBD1	CASSLAAGTGSHEQYF	TGTGCCAGCAGCTTAGCGGCAGGGACAGGGAGCCACGAGCAGTACTTC
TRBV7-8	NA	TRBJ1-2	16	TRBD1	CASSLGGAGGVYGYTF	TGTGCCAGCAGCTTAGGGGGGGCAGGGGGCGTTTATGGCTACACCTTC
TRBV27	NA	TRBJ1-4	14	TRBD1	CASSRQGVGMKLFF	TGTGCCAGCAGCAGACAGGGGGTAGGAATGAAACTGTTTTTT
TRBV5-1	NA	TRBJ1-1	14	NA	CASSRTPPNTEAFF	TGCGCCAGCAGCCGGACACCTCCGAACACTGAAGCTTTCTTT
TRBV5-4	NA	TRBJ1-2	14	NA	CASSLAQGIGGYTF	TGTGCCAGCAGCTTGGCGCAGGGAATAGGTGGCTACACCTTC
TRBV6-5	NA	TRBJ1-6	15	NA	CASSYAGLRDSPLHF	TGTGCCAGCAGTTACGCCGGGTTGAGGGATTCACCCCTCCACTTT
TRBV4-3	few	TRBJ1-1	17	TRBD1	CASSQGDSTLFNTEAFF	TGCGCCAGCAGCCAAGGGGACAGTACCTTATTTAACACTGAAGCTTTCTTT
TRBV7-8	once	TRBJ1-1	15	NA	CASSLRRGDNTEAFF	TGTGCCAGCAGCTTACGCCGGGGGGACAACACTGAAGCTTTCTTT